This TCR beta chain was obtained from a study of metastatic and nonmetastatic thyroid tumors. The wider study: Comparison of repertoires was carried out across blood and tumor or nodule tissue from malignant and benign thyroid patients. Whole-study findings and limits: For both blood and tumor, malignant thyroid tumors reportedly showed significantly higher TCR beta diversity than benign nodules did.

Every patient underwent thyroid surgery untreated. Germline values: CDR1 MNHNS, CDR2 SASEGT. The CDR3 spans 14 residues. Trimming took off 7 bases at V and 2 bases at J, with 14 bases between the two ends. This clone was seen repeatedly, ten times or more. Its specificity is not known. In the source study's methods: Built for papillary thyroid cancer, a distant-metastasis classifier drew on CDR3 differences across clinicopathological groups. TCRdb called clones again from the PCR reads with MiXCR. The V and J calls come from TCRdb's annotation, not from the publication. The repertoire holds some 41,000 clones, with about 13% as singletons.

The sequenced material came from blood. The chain uses TRBV6-1 and TRBJ2-5; tentative D call: TRBD2 (5 bases). The sequence derives from a female donor with papillary thyroid cancer or a benign thyroid nodule (not recorded which). Some clones in this sample may be carry-over from other donors' samples. CDR3 amino acids: CASIQGLGQETQYF. In DNA form, the CDR3 reads TGTGCCAGCATACAAGGACTCGGACAAGAGACCCAGTACTTC.